A single T cell receptor (beta chain) is shown here with its context. Its antigen is still unknown. The trim removed 5 bases at V and 4 bases at J, leaving 18 bases unmatched. There are 19 residues in the CDR3. This sample is part of a study of blood T cells in healthy people across ages. Regarding the study as a whole: Both naive CD4+ cell counts and diversity were greater in long-lived donors than in aged donors.

For the second PCR, which ran for roughly 6 to 11 cycles, a sample-barcoded 5' primer and a J-beta primer mix were used. Unique molecular identifiers of 12 random nucleotides labeled each cDNA. TCRdb passed the 5' RACE reads through MiXCR, listing each CDR3 protein once. This table holds roughly 1 million distinct CDR3 sequences, under 30% found once. The sample was also reused in another study, on T cells of mothers and their children.

This TCR came from a girl aged 2 to 9 in good health. This sequence joins TRBV12-3 or TRBV12-4 and TRBJ2-1; 9 positions match TRBD2. Material for sequencing was blood. The CDR3 DNA is TGTGCCAGCAGTCCCGGGGCTAGCGGGAAGAACCCAAATTACAATGAGCAGTTCTTC. Translating gives CASSPGASGKNPNYNEQFF.